Listed below are T cell receptor beta chains from one sample, sequenced in a study of shared clonotypes between healthy human individuals. Profiling relied on immunoSEQ multiplex PCR, and the TCRdb table lists in-frame clones only, not all of them. The sample includes some 2,400,000 clones, approximately 95% of them seen just once. Sequenced sample: naive CD4+ T cells sorted from blood. These receptors were taken from a young man in good health. Both conserved end residues are part of each CDR3. A D gene is named only where the DNA matches it firmly. Expanded clones get a size class; other rows say once, few or many, or leave the size out.

clone_size	j_call	v_call	d_call	cdr3_nt	cdr3_aa
-	TRBJ2-7	TRBV27	TRBD1	TGTGCCAGCAGTTTAAGAGGGGGCAGAGAGGAGCAGTACTTC	CASSLRGGREEQYF
-	TRBJ2-5	TRBV4-2	TRBD2	TGTGCCAGCAGCCCCCTACTAGCGGGGGGGATGCAAGAGACCCAGTACTTC	CASSPLLAGGMQETQYF
-	TRBJ2-7	TRBV7-9	-	TGTGCCAGCAGCTTAGGTCCCGAGCAGTACTTC	CASSLGPEQYF
once	TRBJ2-7	TRBV4-2	TRBD2	TGTGCCAGCAGCCGGGAACTAGCGGGAAACTACGAGCAGTACTTC	CASSRELAGNYEQYF
-	TRBJ1-6	TRBV5-1	-	TGCGCCAGCAGCCAAGTACAGGGAAATAATTCACCCCTCCACTTT	CASSQVQGNNSPLHF
-	TRBJ1-3	TRBV5-1	-	TGCGCCAGCAGCTTGGCCGGAGTAGGGGGCTCTGGAAACACCATATATTTT	CASSLAGVGGSGNTIYF
-	TRBJ2-1	TRBV29-1	TRBD2	TGCAGCGCCCTAGCGGGAACCATCTACAATGAGCAGTTCTTC	CSALAGTIYNEQFF
once	TRBJ1-1	TRBV4-1	-	TGCGCCAGCAGCCAACCTTGGCGGGGATCGAACACTGAAGCTTTCTTT	CASSQPWRGSNTEAFF
-	TRBJ2-1	TRBV11-2	-	TGTGCCAGCAGTCTAACCCTCCCGGACAATGAGCAGTTCTTC	CASSLTLPDNEQFF
-	TRBJ2-7	TRBV7-2	TRBD2	TGTGCCAGCAGCTCCGCTAGCGGGAGTCACCACGAGCAGTACTTC	CASSSASGSHHEQYF
few	TRBJ2-2	TRBV6-6	-	TGTGCCAGCAGCTCCTCAGCGCCCGGGGAGCTGTTTTTT	CASSSSAPGELFF
once	TRBJ1-2	TRBV5-4	-	TGTGCCAGCAGCTTGGCCGGGGGACTCCTCTATACCTTC	CASSLAGGLLYTF
-	TRBJ1-2	TRBV9	-	TGTGCCAGCAGCGGAAGAATGATTCCCTCAGGCTACACCTTC	CASSGRMIPSGYTF
-	TRBJ2-4	TRBV4-1	TRBD2	TGCGCCAGCAGCCAAGATCCCGCGGGGGGCCTTGGCAAAAACATTCAGTACTTC	CASSQDPAGGLGKNIQYF
-	TRBJ1-1	TRBV5-1	-	TGCGCCAGCAGCTTGGAACGAGACACTGAAGCTTTCTTT	CASSLERDTEAFF
-	TRBJ2-2	TRBV6-5	TRBD1	TGTGCCAGCAGTTACCCCGGGACAGGGGCCACCGGGGAGCTGTTTTTT	CASSYPGTGATGELFF
-	TRBJ1-4	TRBV4-2	-	TGTGCCAGCAGCCGCGCTTTGAGTGGCCACGACGAAAAACTGTTTTTT	CASSRALSGHDEKLFF
-	TRBJ2-7	TRBV15	-	TGTGCCACCAGCAGAGATAGCTTGGACAGCCACTTC	CATSRDSLDSHF
once	TRBJ1-6	TRBV7-8	-	TGTGCCAGCAGCTTAGCTTTGGGTGTTAATTCACCCCTCCACTTT	CASSLALGVNSPLHF
-	TRBJ1-2	TRBV9	TRBD1	TGTGCCAGCAGCGTAGGGACAGGAGAAGGGGGCTACACCTTC	CASSVGTGEGGYTF
-	TRBJ1-2	TRBV27	TRBD1	TGTGCCAGCAGTCCAATCCCAACAGGGGTTAGGGGCTACACCTTC	CASSPIPTGVRGYTF
-	TRBJ1-2	TRBV18	-	TGTGCCAGCTCACCACAGGGCTGGGACGGCTACACCTTC	CASSPQGWDGYTF
-	TRBJ1-3	TRBV5-1	-	TGCGCCAGCAGCGTGAGTAGCACTGGAAACACCATATATTTT	CASSVSSTGNTIYF
-	TRBJ1-1	TRBV18	-	TGTGCCAGCTCAACACGACAGGACCCGAACACTGAAGCTTTCTTT	CASSTRQDPNTEAFF
-	TRBJ2-7	TRBV7-3	-	TGTGCCAGCAGCTTAACGCGGGCGGATTCTGCACGGTACTTC	CASSLTRADSARYF
-	TRBJ2-5	TRBV9	-	TGTGCCAGCAGCGTAGTAAATGGGCAGAAAGAGACCCAGTACTTC	CASSVVNGQKETQYF
-	TRBJ2-1	TRBV7-6	-	TGTGCCAGCAGCCGAAGGGCCTTACTCGCGGGTTCCTACAATGAGCAGTTCTTC	CASSRRALLAGSYNEQFF
-	TRBJ1-1	TRBV10-3	-	TGTGCCATCAGTGAGCCAAACAGGAATCCAGTCGGGGACACTGAAGCTTTCTTT	CAISEPNRNPVGDTEAFF
-	TRBJ2-5	TRBV6-5	-	TGTGCCAGCAGTTACTCCCGACCCGGGGGAGAGACCCAGTACTTC	CASSYSRPGGETQYF
-	TRBJ2-7	TRBV5-5	TRBD1	TGTGCCAGCAGCCCCGCCCCAACGACAGGGGCCTACGAGCAGTACTTC	CASSPAPTTGAYEQYF
-	TRBJ1-4	TRBV6-6	TRBD1	TGTGCCAGCTTAAAATACCCGGGACAGATAAGTGAAAAACTGTTTTTT	CASLKYPGQISEKLFF
-	TRBJ2-1	TRBV9	-	TGTGCCAGCAGCGTAGGTAGAACGAATGAGCAGTTCTTC	CASSVGRTNEQFF
-	TRBJ2-5	TRBV10-3	TRBD1	TGTGCCATCAGTGAGGACAGGGCTGGGTGGACCCAGTACTTC	CAISEDRAGWTQYF
-	TRBJ2-1	TRBV5-6	-	TGTGCCAGCAGCACATATTGGGAGCAGTTCTTC	CASSTYWEQFF
-	TRBJ2-3	TRBV28	-	TGTGCCAGCAGTGGGACAAGAAGCACAGATACGCAGTATTTT	CASSGTRSTDTQYF
-	TRBJ2-2	TRBV27	-	TGTGCCAGCAGTTTAGCCGGGTCTTCCACCGGGGAGCTGTTTTTT	CASSLAGSSTGELFF
-	TRBJ1-2	TRBV6-5	-	TGTGCCAGCAGGACCCGAGAGGGCTACACCTTC	CASRTREGYTF
-	TRBJ2-1	TRBV18	TRBD2	TGTGCCAGCTCTGTCGCTCTAGCGGGAGCCTACAATGAGCAGTTCTTC	CASSVALAGAYNEQFF
few	TRBJ2-7	TRBV6-5	TRBD2	TGTGCCAGCAGTTCAGGGACTAGCGGAAGCTCCTACGAGCAGTACTTC	CASSSGTSGSSYEQYF